This record covers a single T cell receptor (beta chain). Its antigen is not known. This record belongs to a study of blood T cells in healthy people across ages. Using a J-beta primer mix together with a sample-barcoded 5' primer, a second PCR was run for roughly 7 to 11 cycles. A tag from a template-switch adaptor with 12 random nucleotides marked each cDNA molecule. TCRdb re-called the 5' RACE reads with MiXCR, one entry per CDR3 protein. The repertoire holds about a million distinct CDR3 sequences, with roughly 47% as singletons. Every donor gave 8.5 to 10 milliliters of peripheral blood. General study points: When set beside aged donors, long-lived donors presented more naive CD4+ cells and higher diversity.

Germline trimming cut 1 base from V and 4 bases from J; bases unmatched to any gene: 13. CDR1 is DFQATT, CDR2 SNEGSKA, per germline (reference sequence). This CDR3 contains 18 residues. The specimen was blood. This TCR was recovered from a woman aged 55-70 years in good health. The chain has TRBV20-1 and TRBJ1-5; 10 bases match TRBD1. CDR3 DNA: TGCAGTGCTAGAGTCGATAGACAGGGGGCTCATCGGAATCAGCCCCAGCATTTT. It translates to CSARVDRQGAHRNQPQHF.